These 25 T cell receptor beta chains came from one sample sequenced in a study of T cell repertoires in cytomegalovirus infection. TCRdb re-called the reads through MiXCR, storing one row per CDR3 protein. Here the sample spans about 600,000 distinct CDR3 sequences, 20% to 25% being singletons. Sample: CD8+ T cells from PBMCs. The receptors were sampled from a human donor in good health (CMV status not recorded). Some clones in this sample may be carry-over from other donors' samples.

This rearrangement joins TRBV15 to TRBJ2-1; 9 bases map to TRBD1. The V segment lost 5 bases and the J segment 10 bases; nucleotides outside the gene matches: 6. The CDR3 extends over 13 amino acids. Per germline, CDR1 LNHNV and CDR2 YYDKDF (reference sequence). As DNA, the CDR3 is TGTGCCACCAGCTGGACAGGGGAAAACGAGCAGTTCTTC. Encoded protein: CATSWTGENEQFF. The full variable domain, in which reference TRBV15 and TRBJ2-1 provide the parts outside the CDR3, is DAMVIQNPRYQVTQFGKPVTLSCSQTLNHNVMYWYQQKSSQAPKLLFHYYDKDFNNEADTPDNFQSRRPNTSFCFLDIRSPGLGDTAMYLCATSWTGENEQFFGPGTRLTVL.

The table lists this clonotype with many counts. This sequence joins TRBV7-6 and TRBJ2-2, with D maybe TRBD1 (5 bases). The CDR3 is 17 amino acids. CDR1 SGHVS and CDR2 FNYEAQ come from the germline V gene. V dropped 2 bases and J dropped 4 bases, with 17 bases sitting between them. The CDR3 region is CASSLTAAGSSTGELFF. The CDR3 bases are TGTGCCAGCAGCTTAACCGCGGCAGGGTCGAGCACCGGGGAGCTGTTTTTT. The entire variable domain, with the rest obtained from reference TRBV7-6 and TRBJ2-2, is as follows: GAGVSQSPRYKVTKRGQDVALRCDPISGHVSLYWYRQALGQGPEFLTYFNYEAQQDKSGLPNDRFSAERPEGSISTLTIQRTEQRDSAMYRCASSLTAAGSSTGELFFGEGSRLTVL.

This clonotype was counted a few times. V is TRBV19 and J is TRBJ1-5, with 10 bases that match TRBD1. The CDR3 length is 16 residues. The germline gives CDR1 LNHDA, CDR2 SQIVND (reference sequence). The ends lost 5 bases at V and 7 bases at J; junction bases unmatched: 11. The CDR3 spells CASSPQTGGAEQPQHF. CDR3 DNA sequence: TGTGCCAGTAGTCCCCAGACAGGGGGCGCCGAACAGCCCCAGCATTTT.

The V gene is TRBV20-1, the J gene TRBJ2-1; D is unresolved. CDR1 is DFQATT, CDR2 SNEGSKA, per germline (reference sequence). This CDR3 has 9 amino acids. In DNA, the CDR3 is TGCAGGGCTGGGTTTGAGCAGTTCTTC. Translation gives CRAGFEQFF.

Concerning this clonotype: This may stem from a read error, because a much larger clone lies one nucleotide away. This CDR3 reads CASSSDRTLSPLHF. DNA of the CDR3: TGTGCCAGCAGTTCGGACAGGACACTTTCACCCCTCCACTTT. This chain connects TRBV12-3 or TRBV12-4 to TRBJ1-6, with 7 bases identical to TRBD1. The length of the CDR3 is 14 residues. V lost 4 bases to trimming and J lost 9 bases; unmatched junction nucleotides: 6.

This clonotype was observed at least ten times. The chain recombines TRBV28 with TRBJ1-1; D is ambiguous. V was trimmed by 7 bases and J by 0 bases, leaving 9 bases between them. This CDR3 region has 13 residues. Germline V gene data show CDR1 as MDHEN and CDR2 as SYDVKM. The CDR3 DNA reads as TGTGCCAGCACCTTGGGGTTGAACACTGAAGCTTTCTTT. Protein sequence: CASTLGLNTEAFF.

At least ten counts were recorded for this clonotype. The chain has TRBV25-1 and TRBJ2-1; TRBD1 is a possible D gene (5 bases). CDR3 length: 12 amino acids. Trimming left V 6 bases short and J 4 bases short, with 7 bases between. Germline values: CDR1 MGHDK, CDR2 SYGVNS. In DNA form, the CDR3 reads TGTGCCAGCAGGGACAATTACAATGAGCAGTTCTTC. Translating gives CASRDNYNEQFF.

This clonotype was found a few times. The chain employs TRBV7-6 and TRBJ2-7, with D possibly being TRBD1 (6 bases). CDR3 length: 14 residues. CDR1 SGHVS and CDR2 FNYEAQ come from the germline V gene. V was shortened by 3 bases and J by 3 bases, with 12 bases between the two germline ends. In DNA form, the CDR3 reads TGTGCCAGCAGCTTCGCAGGGGTCAGCTACGAGCAGTACGTC. Protein: CASSFAGVSYEQYV.

The genes are TRBV7-3 and TRBJ2-5; D possibly matches TRBD1 or TRBD2 (5 bases each). The germline V gene has CDR1 SGHTA and CDR2 FQGTGA. The V gene lost 5 bases and the J gene lost 5 bases, with 15 bases spanning the gap. The CDR3 is made up of 14 amino acids. The CDR3, as DNA: TGTGCCAGCAGCGCCGGGACCACCGGGGAGACCCAGTACTTC. Protein sequence: CASSAGTTGETQYF.

This clonotype was detected a few times. The chain employs TRBV2 and TRBJ1-1; no clear D. Germline V gives CDR1 SNHLY, CDR2 FYNNEI. This CDR3 is 12 amino acids long. V dropped 10 bases and J dropped 11 bases, with 20 bases sitting between them. CDR3 coding DNA: TGTGCCACCCCGGGAAGGATCCGGGAGGCTTTCTTT. The encoded protein is CATPGRIREAFF.

The chain carries TRBV7-6 and TRBJ1-1; maybe TRBD1 (6 bases). CDR3 length: 14 amino acids. Deletions cut 1 base from V and 4 bases from J, with 10 bases between. In germline, CDR1 is SGHVS, CDR2 FNYEAQ. The CDR3 DNA reads as TGTGCCAGCAGCTTAGTGCGGACAGCCACTGAAGCTTTCTTT. Translated, it gives CASSLVRTATEAFF. Looking up the rest from reference TRBV7-6 and TRBJ1-1 gives the full variable domain: GAGVSQSPRYKVTKRGQDVALRCDPISGHVSLYWYRQALGQGPEFLTYFNYEAQQDKSGLPNDRFSAERPEGSISTLTIQRTEQRDSAMYRCASSLVRTATEAFFGQGTRLTVV.

CDR3 amino acids: CASGRLGSSYEQYV. In DNA, the CDR3 is TGTGCCAGTGGTCGACTAGGGAGCTCCTACGAGCAGTACGTC. The J gene is TRBJ2-7, the V gene TRBV5-4; D might be TRBD2 (6 bases). This CDR3 has 14 residues. Between the trimmed V and J ends, which lost 8 bases and 0 bases, there was a span of 15 bases. Germline CDR1 and CDR2: SGHNT and YYREEE (reference sequence).

This clonotype was seen a few times. This chain links TRBV25-1 with TRBJ1-2; D ambiguous. Per the germline V gene, CDR1 is MGHDK and CDR2 is SYGVNS. The germline V and J ends were trimmed by 10 bases and 0 bases, with 9 bases remaining between them. CDR3 length: 12 residues. The CDR3 DNA reads TGTGCCACCATCAGTCCTAACTATGGCTACACCTTC. It specifies CATISPNYGYTF.

The CDR3 spells CTSSGGRYNEQFF. As DNA, the CDR3 is TGCACCTCTAGCGGGGGCCGATACAATGAGCAGTTCTTC. V and J are TRBV29-1 and TRBJ2-1; TRBD2 matches at 10 bases. Germline CDR1 reads SQVTM; CDR2 reads ANQGSEA. The CDR3 has 13 amino acids.

This clonotype was picked up a small number of times. The CDR3 sequence is CASSYSSMGGSQYV. CDR3 in DNA: TGTGCCAGCAGTTACTCTTCGATGGGAGGGTCGCAGTACGTC. The chain recombines TRBV6-2 or TRBV6-3 with TRBJ2-7; the match to TRBD2 covers 7 bases. The CDR3 extends over 14 amino acids. From germline, CDR1 is MNHEY and CDR2 SVGEGT. The junction had 8 bases not matched to a gene; V was cut back by 0 bases and J by 9 bases.

V and J are TRBV2 and TRBJ1-2; TRBD1 matches 7 bases. Unmatched junction bases numbered 5, after V lost 3 bases and J lost 4 bases. The CDR3 consists of 14 residues. Looked up from germline, CDR1 is SNHLY and CDR2 is FYNNEI. The CDR3 coding sequence is TGTGCCAGCAGTGAGGACAGGAGCCTCTATGGCTACACCTTC. Translating it yields CASSEDRSLYGYTF.

This clonotype was counted ten times or more. This chain joins TRBV4-3 and TRBJ1-2; the match to TRBD1 covers 7 bases. This CDR3 has 16 residues. Looked up from germline, CDR1 is LGHNA and CDR2 is YSLEER. V lost 0 bases and J lost 0; bases outside the gene matches: 4. The CDR3 coding sequence is TGCGCCAGCAGCCAAGAAACAGGGGTCTCTAACTATGGCTACACCTTC. Its protein is CASSQETGVSNYGYTF.

The chain carries TRBV2 and TRBJ2-2; D may be TRBD1 or TRBD2 (6 bases each). Trimming removed 11 bases from V and 4 bases from J, with 17 bases in between. This CDR3 has 14 amino acids. In germline, CDR1 is SNHLY, CDR2 FYNNEI. CDR3 sequence (DNA): TGTGCCTCCAAAGGGGGGCACCTCACCGGGGAGCTGTTTTTT. Translation: CASKGGHLTGELFF.

This rearrangement joins TRBV29-1 to TRBJ2-4, with no clear D. Germline values: CDR1 SQVTM, CDR2 ANQGSEA. This CDR3 region has 12 residues. The V gene lost 8 bases and the J gene lost 0 bases, with 8 bases spanning the gap. Written as DNA, the CDR3 is TGCAGCACCTTAGGAGCCAAAAACATTCAGTACTTC. It specifies CSTLGAKNIQYF.

To note about this clonotype: This may be a read error, as it is one base from a much larger clone. V usage is TRBV7-6 and J usage is TRBJ2-4; 8 nucleotides align to TRBD2. CDR1 is SGHVS and CDR2 is FNYEAQ in the germline V gene. The CDR3 length is 18 residues. The CDR3 is CVSSPRRGGLSLKNIQYF. As DNA, the CDR3 is TGTGTCAGCAGCCCAAGACGCGGGGGGCTAAGCCTCAAAAACATTCAGTACTTC.

The rearrangement joins TRBV29-1 to TRBJ1-2; D gene unclear. The V end lost 0 bases, the J end lost 2 bases, and 13 bases lay between the germline ends. Germline V gives CDR1 SQVTM, CDR2 ANQGSEA. This CDR3 region has 15 residues. The CDR3 here is CSVEDPGEGNYGYTF. The CDR3 DNA follows: TGCAGCGTTGAAGATCCGGGAGAGGGCAACTATGGCTACACCTTC.

This clonotype was seen a few times. The V gene is TRBV7-9, the J gene TRBJ2-5; the match to TRBD1 covers 8 bases. Germline assignment: CDR1 SEHNR and CDR2 FQNEAQ (reference sequence). This CDR3 is 15 amino acids long. With 11 bases clipped from V and 2 bases from J, the junction kept 13 bases outside the gene matches. CDR3 sequence (DNA): TGTGCCGCACGAGAAGGAGGGACAGGTCAAGAGACCCAGTACTTC. It is translated as CAAREGGTGQETQYF.

The rearrangement joins TRBV5-1 to TRBJ2-7; TRBD1 matches at 8 bases. Losses at the gene ends were 7 bases for V and 2 bases for J; bases not matched to a gene: 8. The germline V gene has CDR1 SGHRS and CDR2 YFSETQ. CDR3 size: 14 residues. CDR3 sequence (DNA): TGCGCCAGCTCACATGGGACAGGACCCTACGAGCAGTACTTC. Its translation: CASSHGTGPYEQYF.

This clonotype has ten or more counts. The gene calls are TRBV6-2 or TRBV6-3 and TRBJ2-1; no clear D gene. Germline V lookup: CDR1 MNHEY, CDR2 SVGEGT. V was clipped by 2 bases and J by 6 bases, with 8 bases between them. The CDR3 is made up of 13 amino acids. This CDR3 reads CASSYSPGNEQFF. For the CDR3, the DNA is TGTGCCAGCAGTTACAGTCCCGGCAATGAGCAGTTCTTC.

V and J are TRBV29-1 and TRBJ2-7; 9 nucleotides align to TRBD1. This CDR3 has 13 amino acids. Germline loops: CDR1 SQVTM, CDR2 ANQGSEA. V lost 7 bases to trimming and J lost 2 bases; unmatched junction nucleotides: 6. As DNA, the CDR3 is TGCAGCGCCTTGACAGGGGGGCCCTACGAGCAGTACTTC. This codes for CSALTGGPYEQYF.